The source of this T cell receptor beta chain is a study of blood T cell repertoires in COVID-19. Whole-study context: PBMCs, B-cell-depleted T cells, or T cells provided the cDNA or gDNA that made up the material.

CDR1 and CDR2 (germline): SGHDN, FVKESK. The CDR3 length is 14 residues. Deletions cut 4 bases from V and 9 bases from J, with 16 bases between. Residents of about two dozen US areas, aged roughly 18 to 89 years, made up the participants. A COVID-19 case was met by exposed participants within 2 weeks before study entry. As processed by the authors: Using reference gene primer amplification, nucleated cell counts were estimated. Measured with immunoSEQ multiplex PCR; TCRdb has only the in-frame clones, and not every one. V and J calls and clone size are given by that table; D and trimming were obtained from the DNA. The sample holds about 320,000 clones, approximately 81% seen once.

This clonotype was obtained from a woman aged 25-40 years who had been exposed to COVID-19. Input material: PBMCs or T cells enriched from blood (not recorded which). V and J are TRBV14 and TRBJ2-1; D might be TRBD2 (5 bases). Here the CDR3 DNA reads TGTGCCAGCAGCCTAAACGAACTAGTTGCTGAGCAGTTCTTC. It translates to CASSLNELVAEQFF. The complete variable domain, with remaining parts taken from reference TRBV14 and TRBJ2-1, reads EAGVTQFPSHSVIEKGQTVTLRCDPISGHDNLYWYRRVMGKEIKFLLHFVKESKQDESGMPNNRFLAERTGGTYSTLKVQPAELEDSGVYFCASSLNELVAEQFFGPGTRLTVL.